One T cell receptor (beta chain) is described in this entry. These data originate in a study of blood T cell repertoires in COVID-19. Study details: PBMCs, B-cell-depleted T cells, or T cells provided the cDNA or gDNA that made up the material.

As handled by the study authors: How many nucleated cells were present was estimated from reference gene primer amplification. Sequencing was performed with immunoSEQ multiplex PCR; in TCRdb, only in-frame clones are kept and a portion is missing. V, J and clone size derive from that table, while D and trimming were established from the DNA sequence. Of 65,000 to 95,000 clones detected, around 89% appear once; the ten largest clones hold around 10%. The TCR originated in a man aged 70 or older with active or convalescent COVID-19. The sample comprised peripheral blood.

CDR3 sequence: CASSSQGTGNQPQHF. The CDR3 DNA follows: TGTGCCAGCAGTTCACAGGGTACTGGCAATCAGCCCCAGCATTTT. This rearrangement joins TRBV2 to TRBJ1-5; D may be TRBD1 (6 bases). Deletions cut 5 bases from V and 2 bases from J, with 13 bases between. CDR3 length: 15 residues. Per the germline V gene, CDR1 is SNHLY and CDR2 is FYNNEI.